One and the same sample provided the 11 T cell receptor beta chains below, sequenced in a study of CD8 T cells in Susac syndrome. It was with random hexamers that about 0.45 to 1 ug RNA was reverse transcribed. TCRdb re-analysed the immunoSEQ multiplex PCR reads in MiXCR, keeping a single row per CDR3 protein. Among about 150,000 distinct CDR3 sequences, roughly 96% were seen once, and the ten largest hold about 0.17%. Sequencing input: CD4+ T cells from PBMCs. The receptors come from a human donor with Susac syndrome.

V usage is TRBV6-6 and J usage is TRBJ2-7; D is ambiguous. The germline V gene encodes CDR1 MNHNY and CDR2 SVGAGI (reference sequence). This CDR3 is built from 13 residues. V dropped 2 bases and J dropped 0 bases, with 5 bases sitting between them. CDR3 in DNA: TGTGCCAGCAGTTACGGGAACTCCTACGAGCAGTACTTC. This encodes CASSYGNSYEQYF.

This chain uses TRBV5-1 with TRBJ2-3; TRBD2 agrees at 9 bases. Looked up from germline, CDR1 is SGHRS and CDR2 is YFSETQ. With 4 bases clipped from V and 1 base from J, the junction kept 4 bases outside the gene matches. This CDR3 has 15 residues. CDR3 bases: TGCGCCAGCAGCCATATAGCGGGGGGCACAGATACGCAGTATTTT. As protein: CASSHIAGGTDTQYF.

This chain links TRBV25-1 with TRBJ2-7; possibly TRBD1 for D (6 bases). V was clipped by 4 bases and J by 2 bases, with 15 bases between them. Germline V gives CDR1 MGHDK, CDR2 SYGVNS. The CDR3 is made up of 15 amino acids. The CDR3 sequence is CASSAGQFSTYEQYF. The DNA of the CDR3 is TGTGCCAGCAGTGCCGGACAGTTTTCCACCTACGAGCAGTACTTC.

J is TRBJ2-5 and V is TRBV5-6; D gene uncertain. The germline V and J ends were trimmed by 4 bases and 3 bases, with 10 bases remaining between them. The CDR3 runs to 13 residues. Per the germline V gene, CDR1 is SGHDT and CDR2 is YYEEEE. The CDR3, as DNA: TGTGCCAGCAGCCTACGCCCTGAAGAGACCCAGTACTTC. As protein: CASSLRPEETQYF.

The chain recombines TRBV9 with TRBJ2-7; 12 bases match TRBD2. V gave up 5 bases and J gave up 4 bases; unmatched junction bases: 4. Germline assignment: CDR1 SGDLS and CDR2 YYNGEE. The CDR3 covers 14 residues. The CDR3 region has the DNA TGTGCCAGCAGTTTTGGACTAGCGGGGTACGAGCAGTACTTC. This gives the protein CASSFGLAGYEQYF.

The genes are TRBV20-1 and TRBJ2-1; TRBD2 aligns across 7 bases. The CDR3 is 15 residues long. V lost 5 bases, J lost 2 bases, and 9 bases stayed unmatched. Germline V gene lookup returns CDR1 DFQATT and CDR2 SNEGSKA (reference sequence). The CDR3 sequence is CSAGGESGAYNEQFF. The DNA of the CDR3 is TGCAGTGCTGGTGGGGAGAGCGGGGCCTACAATGAGCAGTTCTTC.

The table lists this clonotype with a count of one. V is TRBV29-1 and J is TRBJ2-5, with a weak D call TRBD1 (5 bases). The germline CDR1 and CDR2 sequences are SQVTM and ANQGSEA. The CDR3 spans 11 residues. The V end lost 6 bases, the J end lost 4 bases, and 9 bases lay between the germline ends. In DNA, the CDR3 is TGCAGCGTCCACAGGTTAGAGACCCAGTACTTC. This encodes CSVHRLETQYF.

The chain combines TRBV25-1 with TRBJ1-6; no clear D gene. Trimming removed 5 bases from V and 7 bases from J, with 9 bases in between. CDR3 length: 13 residues. CDR1 is MGHDK, CDR2 SYGVNS, per germline. This CDR3 is CASSSGLNSPLHF. The DNA for the CDR3 is TGTGCCAGCAGTTCCGGGCTGAATTCACCCCTCCACTTT. The entire variable domain, with the rest obtained from reference TRBV25-1 and TRBJ1-6, is as follows: EADIYQTPRYLVIGTGKKITLECSQTMGHDKMYWYQQDPGMELHLIHYSYGVNSTEKGDLSSESTVSRIRTEHFPLTLESARPSHTSQYLCASSSGLNSPLHFGNGTRLTVT.

The rearrangement uses TRBV20-1 and TRBJ1-2, with D perhaps TRBD1 (6 bases). Germline V lookup: CDR1 DFQATT, CDR2 SNEGSKA (reference sequence). There are 16 residues in the CDR3. Trimming stripped 5 bases from V and 2 bases from J, with 21 bases between. CDR3: CSAPDLNRDTNYGYTF. The CDR3 bases are TGCAGTGCTCCAGACCTAAACCGGGACACCAACTATGGCTACACCTTC.

The chain carries TRBV20-1 and TRBJ2-1, with a possible D match to TRBD1 (5 bases). Looked up from germline, CDR1 is DFQATT and CDR2 is SNEGSKA (reference sequence). This CDR3 is built from 13 residues. V lost 5 bases to trimming and J lost 7 bases, with 15 bases between them. In nucleotides, the CDR3 is TGCAGTGCTGCGCCCTTGGGGCTGAATGAGCAGTTCTTC. Amino acid sequence: CSAAPLGLNEQFF.

V is TRBV7-9 and J is TRBJ1-1, with 8 bases identical to TRBD1. Germline trimming cut 3 bases from V and 5 bases from J; bases unmatched to any gene: 2. CDR3 length: 13 residues. The V gene's germline CDR1 is SEHNR and CDR2 FQNEAQ (reference sequence). The CDR3: CASSFTGGTEAFF. DNA of the CDR3: TGTGCCAGCAGCTTTACAGGGGGGACTGAAGCTTTCTTT.